The TCR beta chain described here comes from a study of beta chain features in type 1 diabetes. Study details: Over all samples combined, some 110 million sorted cells were examined.

Notes on the study in general: The similarity of naive, central memory and Treg TCRB repertoires appeared greater among patients than among healthy donors. In all four CD4+ subsets, TCRB CDR3 length was significantly, moderately reduced in type 1 diabetes.

All of the isolated RNA was reverse transcribed, so expressed TCRB transcripts were sequenced. Assay: immunoSEQ multiplex PCR; the TCRdb copy retains only in-frame clones and omits some. The table shows hundreds of thousands of clones, with more than 13% occurring only once. As to this clone: Its cognate antigen is unknown. This same CDR3 is encoded by further DNA sequences in the sample.

This CDR3 has 12 residues. The V gene end was trimmed by 3 bases and the J gene end by 5 bases; junction bases not matched to a gene: 1. In germline, CDR1 is GTSNPN, CDR2 SVGIG (reference sequence). Sequencing input: naive CD4+ T cells from blood. This chain links TRBV30 with TRBJ1-1, with 9 bases that match TRBD1. The TCR was taken from a man between 18 and 35 years old with type 1 diabetes. Here the CDR3 reads CAWRGQGTEAFF. In DNA form, the CDR3 reads TGTGCCTGGAGAGGACAGGGGACTGAAGCTTTCTTT.